This entry is about one T cell receptor beta chain. Its antigen is undetermined. This entry comes from a study of cytomegalovirus exposure and HLA in healthy donors. Study information: A later analysis reported the approximately 120 validation repertoires used the same platform as the roughly 700 first-cohort repertoires.

From the 120-subject validation cohort, which was separate from the approximately 720-subject first cohort, the donors were drawn. This CDR3 has 15 amino acids. The V gene's germline CDR1 is SGHRS and CDR2 YFSETQ. V lost 1 base and J lost 6; bases outside the gene matches: 10. Points from the study as a whole: First-cohort TCR clusters tended to co-occur in the 120 or so validation repertoires, a later analysis found.

Measured with immunoSEQ multiplex PCR; TCRdb has only the in-frame clones, and not every one. The repertoire holds 250,000 to 400,000 clones, with 88% as singletons. Sequencing was done on a sample of PBMCs. This TCR derives from a man aged 25 to 45 in good health and CMV-seronegative. This rearrangement joins TRBV5-1 to TRBJ2-7, with TRBD1 matching over 7 bases. The DNA for the CDR3 is TGCGCCAGCAGCTTGTTTACAGGGGAGACGGGCGAGCAGTACTTC. Translating gives CASSLFTGETGEQYF.